This TCR beta chain was identified during a study of T cell responses to AZD1222 COVID-19 vaccine. Of note for this clone: Its antigen remains unknown.

Sequenced by immunoSEQ multiplex PCR; TCRdb stores in-frame clones only, minus some. Among about 85,000 clones listed, 88% were seen once. V dropped 3 bases and J dropped 9 bases, with 17 bases sitting between them. CDR1 KGHSH and CDR2 LQKENI come from the germline V gene. The CDR3 contains 14 residues. Regarding the study as a whole: The peak T cell response came first, and repertoires were sampled only after it. The study found Spike-specific TCR breadth and depth rose after two AZD1222 doses. Baseline testing showed seropositivity in only a handful of AZD1222 recipients.

This rearrangement joins TRBV18 to TRBJ1-1; D is perhaps TRBD1 (5 bases). The sample was peripheral blood, taken on day 0 of AZD1222 vaccination. The sequence was obtained from an adult in good health. CDR3 sequence: CASSPQGLGGQAFF. The CDR3 DNA reads as TGTGCCAGCTCACCGCAGGGATTGGGAGGTCAAGCTTTCTTT.